The 4 T cell receptor beta chains reported below all come from one sample, sequenced in a study of monozygotic twins with inflammatory bowel disease. Each CDR3 protein gets one entry in TCRdb, which reprocessed the 5' RACE reads and gives no DNA. The sample table includes approximately 380,000 distinct CDR3 sequences. Sequenced material: blood. The receptors derive from a human donor with ulcerative colitis or Crohn's disease, or a healthy co-twin of an affected twin (not recorded which).

This chain joins TRBV4-3 and TRBJ2-7. The CDR3 loop spans 15 amino acids. The germline gives CDR1 LGHNA, CDR2 YSLEER. Here the CDR3 reads CASSQDRRYPYEQYF.

J is TRBJ2-1 and V is TRBV20-1; TCRdb's assignment of TRBD1 cannot be checked, as there is no DNA. Germline V gene sequence: CDR1 DFQATT, CDR2 SNEGSKA (reference sequence). This CDR3 has 13 amino acids. CDR3 sequence: CSAGQGLNNEQFF.

The chain has TRBV5-6 and TRBJ1-2. Per germline, CDR1 SGHDT and CDR2 YYEEEE. The CDR3 contains 13 residues. CDR3 amino acids: CASSSLQRYGYTF.

This chain joins TRBV19 and TRBJ2-3; TCRdb gives TRBD2 as the D gene, but with no DNA this cannot be confirmed. Per germline, CDR1 LNHDA and CDR2 SQIVND (reference sequence). There are 16 residues in the CDR3. CDR3 sequence reads: CASSIFWGLSTDTQYF.